This entry features one T cell receptor beta chain sequence. The antigen is unknown. Constant-segment primers and 5'RACE yielded cDNA libraries for TCR alpha and TCR beta, each carrying sample barcodes and UMIs. TCRdb re-derived calls from the 5' RACE reads in MiXCR, one entry per CDR3 protein. The data show 400,000 to 500,000 distinct CDR3 sequences, with roughly 18% seen just once and roughly 21% held by the top ten. This specimen belongs to a study of T-cell memory formation after mild COVID-19. Findings of the study overall: CD8+ contracting clones occupied EMRA, while CD4+ ones occupied mainly CM and EM. Clones that shrank (day 15 to 85) were balanced CD4/CD8, whereas later expanders leaned CD4+. In pre-infection memory, a portion of responding clones appeared, which suggested that cross-reactive memory joined.

Germline values: CDR1 KGHSH, CDR2 LQKENI. Trimming removed 3 bases at V and 4 bases at J, with 17 bases between. This CDR3 has 16 amino acids. This sequence originates from a man younger than 35 who had mild COVID-19 (a few samples of this study predate the infection). Cell type and time point are not known. V gene TRBV18 combines with J gene TRBJ2-3; perhaps TRBD2 as D (6 bases). Sequencing input: PBMCs or a T cell subset sorted from them (not recorded which). The CDR3 here is CASSPPGRGSPDTQYF. CDR3 sequence (DNA): TGTGCCAGCTCACCCCCGGGGCGGGGTAGTCCAGATACGCAGTATTTT. Full variable domain (missing parts from reference TRBV18 and TRBJ2-3): NAGVMQNPRHLVRRRGQEARLRCSPMKGHSHVYWYRQLPEEGLKFMVYLQKENIIDESGMPKERFSAEFPKEGPSILRIQQVVRGDSAAYFCASSPPGRGSPDTQYFGPGTRLTVL.